This record covers a single TCR beta chain. Its specificity is unknown. A read error may account for a junction end that differs from germline. This entry comes from a study of vaccination effects on CD4 cells after COVID-19. Study at large: Some 2.1 million PBMC per well received 10 IU/ml IL-2 and roughly 10 ug/ml peptides in culture. Study-wide points: There was marked clonal contraction among infection- and vaccine-induced clones late after vaccination. The study dataset contains few convalescent patients and includes no early post-infection timepoints.

The repertoire was sequenced with immunoSEQ multiplex PCR; TCRdb's copy has only in-frame clones and lacks some. The sample yields tens of thousands of clones, approximately 80% seen once. Germline assignment: CDR1 ENHRY and CDR2 SYGVKD. This CDR3 spans 12 amino acids. Subsequent to approximately 11 days of culture, CD4+ T cells were isolated. The sample here was CD4+ T cells from PBMCs cultured without peptide, taken before COVID-19 vaccination. The sequence was collected from a human donor who received a COVID-19 vaccine. The chain joins TRBV10-3 to TRBJ1-1; TRBD1 agrees at 10 bases. The CDR3 DNA follows: TGTGCCATCAGCTCTACCCCGGGACAGGGGCTCTTT. Translation gives CAISSTPGQGLF.